This is a list of T cell receptor beta chains from one sample in a study of cytomegalovirus exposure and HLA in healthy donors. Measured with immunoSEQ multiplex PCR; TCRdb has only the in-frame clones, and not every one. The sample carries approximately 170,000 clones, roughly 80% recorded once. Sequencing used PBMCs. The receptors come from a female donor in good health and CMV-seronegative. Both conserved end residues are part of each CDR3.

cdr3_aa j_call v_call
CASRLGQGDEQYF TRBJ2-7 TRBV7-3
CASSPGTGGNQPQHF TRBJ1-5 TRBV10-2
CASRGTSGIWDEQFF TRBJ2-1 TRBV19
CSVDQGADIQYF TRBJ2-4 TRBV29-1
CASGPGQGRGGYTF TRBJ1-2 TRBV12-5
CASSLNRGLGNTIYF TRBJ1-3 TRBV13
CASREGGATNEKLFF TRBJ1-4 TRBV28
CASSEDRGQGFF TRBJ1-1 TRBV18
CASRIPSGVGNQPQHF TRBJ1-5 TRBV28
CASSMSPRISSPLHF TRBJ1-6 TRBV19
CASSYSRLRGTSAFF TRBJ1-1 TRBV6-5
CAWSGKGAGDPDTQYF TRBJ2-3 TRBV30
CASSRDTTNTEAFF TRBJ1-1 TRBV4-3
CASSRGQATEAFF TRBJ1-1 TRBV4-3
CASSPTEPYGYTF TRBJ1-2 TRBV28
CASSESREYTEAFF TRBJ1-1 TRBV2
CASNNEVAYEQYF TRBJ2-7 TRBV28
CASSQDSSGANVLTF TRBJ2-6 TRBV4-3
CASSLELEVAFF TRBJ1-1 TRBV7-9
CSVSDRVDHEQYF TRBJ2-7 TRBV29-1
CASSLTPAGVSYNEQFF TRBJ2-1 TRBV7-2
CASSLPGLGASGANVLTF TRBJ2-6 TRBV28
CASIAGRRYNQPQHF TRBJ1-5 TRBV19
CASRPPAGVGGGEQFF TRBJ2-1 TRBV5-1
CASSEGGYTGELFF TRBJ2-2 TRBV2
CASSFTQGDEQYF TRBJ2-7 TRBV6-5
CASTREGGTGELFF TRBJ2-2 TRBV6-4
CASSYQGAEEEKLFF TRBJ1-4 TRBV5-1
CASSSPNEEHSPLHF TRBJ1-6 TRBV28
CASRGQGAGKAFF TRBJ1-1 TRBV6-1
CASCRRASTDTQYF TRBJ2-3 TRBV28
CACLSGGYEQYF - TRBV30
CASRLGQGGTYEQYF TRBJ2-7 TRBV5-4
CASSLQGASYTEAFF TRBJ1-1 TRBV7-8
CAWSVLRGRAKGYTF TRBJ1-2 TRBV30
CASSLDRYNEQFF TRBJ2-1 TRBV5-1
CSVGGENTEAFF TRBJ1-1 TRBV29-1
CASSLYRGRSSYNEQFF TRBJ2-1 TRBV27
CASSYRDRGPGANVLTF TRBJ2-6 TRBV10-2
CASYPGGRPTDTQYF TRBJ2-3 TRBV4-2
CASSQGAGGAEKLFF TRBJ1-4 TRBV4-3
CASSYTSGTGNEQFF TRBJ2-1 TRBV5-1
CAISESGTGHNEQFF TRBJ2-1 TRBV10-3
CSVEGQGAYEQYF TRBJ2-7 TRBV29-1
CASSPPAGGLYNEQFF TRBJ2-1 TRBV18
CASSPRTVYSNQPQHF TRBJ1-5 TRBV19
CASNHNLGAPGELFF TRBJ2-2 TRBV27
CASSLTYTSGAYEQYF TRBJ2-7 TRBV7-3
CASSPWQGGEKLFF TRBJ1-4 TRBV7-2
CASSPTPGANVLTF TRBJ2-6 TRBV7-3
CASSEGLGRGVGNTIYF TRBJ1-3 TRBV6-1
CAWTVQGGGYEQYF TRBJ2-7 TRBV30
CASSLRVGGANEKLFF TRBJ1-4 TRBV28
CASSIGQVNQPQHF TRBJ1-5 TRBV19
CASGLPRDRGETQYF TRBJ2-5 TRBV12-5
CASSEASGRADEQFF TRBJ2-1 TRBV4-1
CASSFGVAGEGYEQYF - TRBV7-2
CASSPRDRFDGYTF TRBJ1-2 TRBV5-4
CASSFRVTDEKLFF TRBJ1-4 TRBV2
CASTRGTGTGSGNTIYF TRBJ1-3 TRBV5-8